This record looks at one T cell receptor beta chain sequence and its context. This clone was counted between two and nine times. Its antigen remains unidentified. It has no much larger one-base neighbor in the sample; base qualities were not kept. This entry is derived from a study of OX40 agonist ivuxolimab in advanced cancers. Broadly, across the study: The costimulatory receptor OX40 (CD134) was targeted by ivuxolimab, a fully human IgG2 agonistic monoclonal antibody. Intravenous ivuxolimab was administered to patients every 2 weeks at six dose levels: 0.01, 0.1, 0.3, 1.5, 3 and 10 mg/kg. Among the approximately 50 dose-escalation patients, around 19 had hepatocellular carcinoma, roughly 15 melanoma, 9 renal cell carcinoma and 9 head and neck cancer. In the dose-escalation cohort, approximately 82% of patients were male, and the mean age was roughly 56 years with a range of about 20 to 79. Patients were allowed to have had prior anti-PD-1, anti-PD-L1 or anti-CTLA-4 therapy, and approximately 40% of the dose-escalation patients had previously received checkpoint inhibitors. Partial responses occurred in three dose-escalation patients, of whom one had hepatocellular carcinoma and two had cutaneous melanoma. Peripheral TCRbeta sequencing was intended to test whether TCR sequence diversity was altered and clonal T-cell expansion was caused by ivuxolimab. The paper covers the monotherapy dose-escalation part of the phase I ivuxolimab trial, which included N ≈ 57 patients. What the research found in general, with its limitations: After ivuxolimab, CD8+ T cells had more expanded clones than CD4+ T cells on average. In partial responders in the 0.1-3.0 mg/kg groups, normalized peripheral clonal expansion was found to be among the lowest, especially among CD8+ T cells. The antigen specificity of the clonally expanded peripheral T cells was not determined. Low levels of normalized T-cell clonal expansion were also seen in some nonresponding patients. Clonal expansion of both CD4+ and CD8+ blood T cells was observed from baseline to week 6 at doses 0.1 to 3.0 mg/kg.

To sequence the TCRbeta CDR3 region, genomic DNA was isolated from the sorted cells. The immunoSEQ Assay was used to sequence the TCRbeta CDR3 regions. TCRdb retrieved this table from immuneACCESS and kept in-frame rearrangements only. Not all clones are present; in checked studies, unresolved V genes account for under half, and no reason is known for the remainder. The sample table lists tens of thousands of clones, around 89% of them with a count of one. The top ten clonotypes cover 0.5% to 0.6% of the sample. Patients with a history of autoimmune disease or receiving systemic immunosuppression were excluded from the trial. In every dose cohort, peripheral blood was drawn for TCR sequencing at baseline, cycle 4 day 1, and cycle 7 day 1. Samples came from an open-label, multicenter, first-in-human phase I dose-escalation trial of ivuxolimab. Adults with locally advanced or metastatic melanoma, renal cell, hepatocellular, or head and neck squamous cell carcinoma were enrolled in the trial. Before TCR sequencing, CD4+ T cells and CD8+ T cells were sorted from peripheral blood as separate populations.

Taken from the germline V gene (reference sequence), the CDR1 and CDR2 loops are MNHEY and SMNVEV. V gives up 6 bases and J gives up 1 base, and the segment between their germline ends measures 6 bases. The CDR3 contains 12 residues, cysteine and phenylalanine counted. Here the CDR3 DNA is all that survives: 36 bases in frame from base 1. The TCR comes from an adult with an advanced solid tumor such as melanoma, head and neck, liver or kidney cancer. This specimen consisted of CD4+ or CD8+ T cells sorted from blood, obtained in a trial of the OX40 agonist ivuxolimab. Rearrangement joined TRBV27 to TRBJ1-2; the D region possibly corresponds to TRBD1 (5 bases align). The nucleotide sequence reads TGTGCCAGCAGGGACATTAACTATGGCTACACCTTC. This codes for CASRDINYGYTF.